The present T cell receptor beta chain was sequenced within a study of blood T cells in healthy people across ages (dated by TCRdb to 2013 to 2016). General notes on the study: In model experiments, template switching captured roughly one uniquely barcoded TCR beta cDNA molecule for every two T cells. Using deep sequencing normalized with unique cDNA molecular identifiers, the study measured how TCR beta repertoire diversity changes with age. Four age groups were formed from the donors: young (average roughly 15 years), middle-aged (around 37), aged (approximately 60) and long-lived (less than 85). Using the same blood draw, the study looked at two additional independent replicas of 1 million unique cDNA reads for two donors, one aged 18 to 29 and the other aged 80 or older.

The donors were 40 or so Caucasian individuals from Russia, aged roughly 6 to 90 years, who were systemically healthy. Around 10 milliliters of peripheral blood were collected from each donor into EDTA-treated Vacutainer tubes. Ficoll-Paque density-gradient centrifugation was used to isolate PBMCs, with at least 6 million obtained per sample. Total RNA was extracted from PBMCs with Trizol reagent, with at least 6 micrograms obtained per sample. For every donor, an aliquot of PBMCs went through flow cytometry to measure the percentages of naive CD45RAhigh/CD27high T cells. Libraries came from 5' RACE. TCRdb records Illumina HiSeq 2500 as the sequencer. The second PCR ran for roughly 6 to 11 cycles and used a J-beta primer mix along with a sample-barcoded 5' primer. A unique molecular identifier was introduced onto each TCR beta cDNA molecule by a template-switch 5' adaptor carrying 12 random nucleotides. Each sample yielded at least 2.5 million CDR3-containing paired-end reads. First-strand cDNA synthesis was performed from all RNA using the Mint cDNA synthesis kit, with priming by a TRBC-specific oligonucleotide. After uracil-DNA glycosylase treatment, a first 18-cycle PCR used universal primers M1SS and BC2_uni_R on all cDNA. Per the original workflow: Normalization of each sample was performed by random selection of 1 million high-quality reads, each carrying a distinct molecular identifier. Reads with shared molecular identifiers were discarded instead of being binned into consensus sequences. CDR3 identification, clonotype clustering and error correction used MiTCR with a Q25 quality threshold and the strictest error-elimination algorithm. A nonparametric unseen species model using Euler transformation provided a lower-bound estimate of total TCR beta diversity. TCRdb's own reprocessing of the public reads used fastp at Q25 and MiXCR and kept productive beta chains. Records with the same CDR3 protein are collapsed into one entry carrying the most frequent genes and DNA. These V and J calls rely on TCRdb rather than the paper's analysis. The table for this sample lists 540,000 or so distinct CDR3 sequences; around 24% of them were counted only once. Under 9% of the sample is held by the ten biggest clonotypes.

Overall study results and their limits: Estimates of total diversity based on one million sequenced T cells were regarded as lower bounds and as underestimates. Compared with the aged group, the long-lived group had more naive CD4+ T cells, fewer expanded clones and increased TCR diversity, a pattern suggesting age selection. There was a strong correlation between observed TCR beta diversity and the percentage of naive T cells measured by flow cytometry. As age increased, observed TCR beta diversity per million T cells dropped in a roughly linear way, and a significant reduction was already evident by age about 40. Because profiling used bulk unsorted PBMCs, naive and antigen-experienced compartments could not be compared conclusively. Because donor CMV infection status was unknown, age-related changes in expanded clonotypes were potentially confounded.

From a lookup of the germline V gene, CDR1 and CDR2 are SGHRS and YFSETQ. The CDR3 measures 16 amino acids from cysteine to phenylalanine. Just the 48-base CDR3 DNA is kept, in frame starting at base 1. Remarks on this clonotype: There is no known antigen for this receptor. At one end the junction does not follow the germline gene, possibly because of a read error.

The data also belong to a second study, concerning T cells of mothers and their children. As the second publication notes: Nine systemically healthy Caucasian individuals served as donors, namely three mothers together with their six children. cDNA synthesis used all of the extracted RNA, with 1.5 ug of RNA in each 15 ul reaction. In the second PCR, the M1S primer introduced both the sample barcodes and 2-4 random nucleotides. Over 8.5 million TCR beta CDR3 reads came from each mother, compared with roughly 2.8 million reads from each child. Thymic selection similarly shapes TCR recombination output in related and unrelated pairs, with minor effect from inherited differences. Related mother-child pairs always showed normalized repertoire overlap that was slightly higher than in unrelated mother-child pairs, though the difference was never significant. Persistent microchimeric T cell clones were not detected, at a sensitivity of about 100 clones per million clonotypes. In the study, deep NGS was used to compare the TCR beta repertoires of mothers and children, and features distinguishing related mother-child pairs from unrelated individuals were sought. On average, the children were roughly 11 +/- 4 years old, while the mothers were about 40 +/- 4 years old. After adapter ligation with NEBNext reagents, the libraries were sequenced on Illumina HiSeq 2000 with 100+100 nt paired-end reads. To prevent cross-contamination, the mother and child libraries were prepared one month apart and sequenced in separate runs. Each donor had between roughly 450,000 and 2,100,000 distinct TCR beta clonotypes identified. Naive TCR beta clonotypes were estimated from low-frequency clonotypes matched to each donor's FACS-determined naive share, without sorting.

Material for sequencing was blood. Recombination joined TRBV5-1 with TRBJ1-4; a tentative D match to TRBD1 spans 6 bases. This clonotype originated in a boy between 5 and 17 years old in good health. The DNA reads TGCGCCAGCAGGAGGAGGCGGGGGACAACTAATGAAAAACGGTTTTTT. It specifies CASRRRRGTTNEKRFF.